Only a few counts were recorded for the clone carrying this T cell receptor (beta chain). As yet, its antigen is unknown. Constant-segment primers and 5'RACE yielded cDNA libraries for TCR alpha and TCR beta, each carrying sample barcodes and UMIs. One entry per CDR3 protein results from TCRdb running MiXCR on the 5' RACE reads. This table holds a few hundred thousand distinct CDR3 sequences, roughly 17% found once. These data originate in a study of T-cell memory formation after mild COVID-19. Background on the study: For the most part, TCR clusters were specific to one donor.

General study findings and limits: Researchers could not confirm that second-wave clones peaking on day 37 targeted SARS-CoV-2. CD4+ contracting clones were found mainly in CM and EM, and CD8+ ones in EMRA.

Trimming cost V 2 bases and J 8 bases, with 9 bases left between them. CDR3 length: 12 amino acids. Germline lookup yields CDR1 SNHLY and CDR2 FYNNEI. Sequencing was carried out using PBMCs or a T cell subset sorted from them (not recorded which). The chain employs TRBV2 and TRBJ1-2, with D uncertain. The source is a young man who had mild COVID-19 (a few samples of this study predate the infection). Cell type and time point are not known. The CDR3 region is CASSENRVGYTF. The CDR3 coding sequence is TGTGCCAGCAGTGAAAATCGGGTGGGCTACACCTTC.